This T cell receptor (beta chain) originates from a study of cytomegalovirus exposure and HLA in healthy donors. Findings and limits, study-wide: There were around 160 TCR beta chains listed as cytomegalovirus-associated.

A multiplex PCR was run with 60 Vbeta primers and 13 Jbeta primers. Produced via immunoSEQ multiplex PCR; TCRdb's table is partial and in-frame only. The table lists fewer than 120,000 clones, approximately 78% of them singletons, with around 1.3% in the top ten. Trimming cost V 4 bases and J 5 bases, with 14 bases left between them. The CDR3 runs to 14 residues. In germline, CDR1 is MGHDK, CDR2 SYGVNS. This clone is termed medium-sized. The antigen is not known. This TCR derives from a woman aged 25 to 39 in good health and CMV-seronegative. The rearrangement links TRBV25-1 to TRBJ2-5; a weak D match, TRBD1 (5 bases). The sequencing input was PBMCs. In DNA form, the CDR3 reads TGTGCCAGCAGTGTCAGGGCAGGCGACGAGACCCAGTACTTC. This sequence encodes CASSVRAGDETQYF.